This TCR beta chain was obtained from a study of cytomegalovirus exposure and HLA in healthy donors. General study findings and limits: Generally TCR sequences proved uncommon, though certain public TCRs appeared in numerous donors.

The trim removed 5 bases at V and 2 bases at J, leaving 5 bases unmatched. CDR1 and CDR2 from the germline V gene are SEHNR and FQNEAQ (reference sequence). The CDR3 totals 16 residues. Data came from immunoSEQ multiplex PCR; TCRdb stores just in-frame clones and leaves some out. The sample lists about 72,000 clones, 94% occurring once. With respect to this clone: What it binds is unknown.

The specimen sequenced was PBMCs. This chain links TRBV7-9 with TRBJ2-5; 13 nucleotides agree with TRBD2. This TCR was recovered from a woman between 18 and 29 years old in good health and CMV-seropositive. Here the CDR3 DNA reads TGTGCCAGCAGCCCCCGGACTAGCGGGGGTCAAGAGACCCAGTACTTC. Protein sequence: CASSPRTSGGQETQYF.